Below are 25 T cell receptor beta chains sequenced from a single sample in a study of beta chain features in type 1 diabetes. Expressed TCRB transcripts were sequenced, since all the RNA that had been isolated was reverse transcribed. Clones were read by immunoSEQ multiplex PCR, and TCRdb kept only the in-frame ones, dropping some. The sample consists of 430,000 or so clones, 11% of them appearing once. Sequencing was carried out using naive CD4+ T cells from blood. These receptors all stem from a young woman in good health.

Concerning this clone itself: The same CDR3 can be traced to other DNA sequences in this sample. The V gene is TRBV5-1, the J gene TRBJ2-3, with D unclear. CDR1 is SGHRS, CDR2 YFSETQ, per germline. Between the trimmed V and J ends, which lost 0 bases and 2 bases, there was a span of 4 bases. The CDR3 covers 13 residues. CDR3 bases: TGCGCCAGCAGCTTGGGACCCACAGATACGCAGTATTTT. Translation: CASSLGPTDTQYF.

The V gene is TRBV28, the J gene TRBJ1-2; unclear D gene. The CDR3 runs 12 residues. The V end lost 4 bases, the J end lost 7 bases, and 10 bases lay between the germline ends. The germline CDR1 and CDR2 sequences are MDHEN and SYDVKM. The CDR3 is CASSSLGIGYTF. CDR3 sequence (DNA): TGTGCCAGCAGTTCCCTAGGGATTGGCTACACCTTC.

V gene TRBV14 combines with J gene TRBJ2-5; D call uncertain. CDR1 SGHDN and CDR2 FVKESK come from the germline V gene. CDR3 length: 12 residues. Trimming stripped 8 bases from V and 5 bases from J, with 12 bases between. The CDR3 is CASGYVGETQYF. CDR3 nucleotides: TGTGCCAGCGGATACGTCGGCGAGACCCAGTACTTC.

This clone was seen more than once but under ten times. The rearrangement links TRBV28 to TRBJ1-3; 11 positions match TRBD1. CDR3 length: 16 residues. Germline CDR1 reads MDHEN; CDR2 reads SYDVKM. After removal of 5 bases from V and 1 base from J, the junction contained 4 bases not matched to a gene. CDR3 nucleotides: TGTGCCAGCAGTCCGGGACAGGGGGTTTCTGGAAACACCATATATTTT. It yields the protein CASSPGQGVSGNTIYF. Together with reference TRBV28 and TRBJ1-3, the CDR3 gives the full variable domain: DVKVTQSSRYLVKRTGEKVFLECVQDMDHENMFWYRQDPGLGLRLIYFSYDVKMKEKGDIPEGYSVSREKKERFSLILESASTNQTSMYLCASSPGQGVSGNTIYFGEGSWLTVV.

The table lists this clone with a few counts. The chain joins TRBV29-1 to TRBJ2-3; D remains unclear. The CDR3 is made up of 11 amino acids. V dropped 5 bases and J dropped 6 bases, with 9 bases sitting between them. Germline V gives CDR1 SQVTM, CDR2 ANQGSEA. The CDR3 here is CSVLDPDTQYF. CDR3 nucleotides: TGCAGCGTTTTGGACCCTGATACGCAGTATTTT.

This clone came up a few times. The V and J genes are TRBV29-1 and TRBJ2-7, with 8 bases fitting TRBD2. The germline V gene has CDR1 SQVTM and CDR2 ANQGSEA. J was trimmed by 7 bases and V by 4 bases; bases with no gene match: 9. CDR3 size: 13 residues. For the CDR3, the DNA is TGCAGCGTTGGTATTAGCGGGACAAATGAGCAGTACTTC. Its translation is CSVGISGTNEQYF.

This clone was counted a few times. The rearrangement links TRBV9 to TRBJ1-4; D unresolved. Trimming removed 0 bases from V and 1 base from J, with 7 bases in between. This CDR3 has 15 residues. CDR1 is SGDLS and CDR2 is YYNGEE in the germline V gene. CDR3 protein: CASSVGGRTNEKLFF. The CDR3 DNA sequence: TGTGCCAGCAGCGTAGGCGGGAGAACTAATGAAAAACTGTTTTTT.

This clone was seen more than once but under ten times. The chain couples TRBV18 to TRBJ2-1, with 10 bases identical to TRBD1. Losses at the gene ends were 3 bases for V and 2 bases for J; bases not matched to a gene: 1. The CDR3 has 15 residues. Germline V gives CDR1 KGHSH, CDR2 LQKENI. CDR3 sequence reads: CASSPTGGAYNEQFF. The CDR3 nucleotides read TGTGCCAGCTCACCGACAGGGGGCGCCTACAATGAGCAGTTCTTC.

This clone was seen a few times. The genes are TRBV7-2 and TRBJ1-1; 7 positions agree with TRBD1. Germline V gene data show CDR1 as SGHTA and CDR2 as FQGNSA. The length of the CDR3 is 14 residues. V lost 6 bases to trimming and J lost 5 bases; unmatched junction nucleotides: 9. The CDR3 loop reads CASSRPGGETEAFF. The CDR3 DNA follows: TGTGCCAGCAGTCGTCCAGGGGGGGAGACTGAAGCTTTCTTT.

This chain links TRBV5-1 with TRBJ2-3; 9 bases are a match to TRBD1. The junction had 3 bases not matched to a gene; V was cut back by 3 bases and J by 1 base. The CDR3 totals 15 residues. Looked up from germline, CDR1 is SGHRS and CDR2 is YFSETQ. As DNA, the CDR3 is TGCGCCAGCAGCTACAGGGGGCAAGGCACAGATACGCAGTATTTT. Residues: CASSYRGQGTDTQYF.

The genes are TRBV2 and TRBJ1-2; D unresolved. The CDR3 has 14 amino acids. Germline values: CDR1 SNHLY, CDR2 FYNNEI. The V end lost 4 bases, the J end lost 7 bases, and 16 bases lay between the germline ends. CDR3 coding DNA: TGTGCCAGCAGTGGGGCGGCAGCCCCAGGTGGCTACACCTTC. Translating it yields CASSGAAAPGGYTF.

This clone was seen a handful of times. The V gene is TRBV7-2, the J gene TRBJ2-5, with 10 bases aligning to TRBD2. Germline V CDR1 and CDR2: SGHTA, FQGNSA. This CDR3 has 15 amino acids. The junction had 8 bases not matched to a gene; V was cut back by 5 bases and J by 5 bases. CDR3 region: CASSPEAGGSETQYF. CDR3 bases: TGTGCCAGCAGCCCCGAAGCGGGGGGGTCGGAGACCCAGTACTTC.

Only a few counts were recorded for this clone. V usage is TRBV29-1 and J usage is TRBJ1-2; possible D gene TRBD1, 5 bases. Germline-derived CDR1 and CDR2 are SQVTM and ANQGSEA. This CDR3 spans 13 amino acids. The ends were cut back, 7 bases at V and 3 bases at J, with 15 bases in the middle. The CDR3 DNA reads TGCAGCGCATCACTAGGGGACTACTATGGCTACACCTTC. It translates to CSASLGDYYGYTF.

There are a few counts of this clone. The CDR3 is CAWSSGFTDTQYF. The CDR3 DNA is TGTGCCTGGAGTTCCGGATTCACAGATACGCAGTATTTT. The gene calls are TRBV30 and TRBJ2-3; D not certain. The CDR3 is 13 amino acids. Germline CDR1 is GTSNPN and CDR2 is SVGIG (reference sequence). V shed 2 bases and J shed 2 bases, with 8 bases lying between them.

This clone was recorded a few times. The V call is TRBV9, the J call TRBJ2-1, with 9 bases that match TRBD1. After removal of 4 bases from V and 3 bases from J, the junction contained 5 bases not matched to a gene. The V gene's germline CDR1 is SGDLS and CDR2 YYNGEE. The CDR3 runs to 15 residues. CDR3 in DNA: TGTGCCAGCAGCCCACGACAGGGGGGCTACAATGAGCAGTTCTTC. Its translation: CASSPRQGGYNEQFF.

The chain uses TRBV9 and TRBJ2-3, with 7 positions matching TRBD1. The CDR3 runs to 18 residues. J was trimmed by 6 bases and V by 2 bases; bases with no gene match: 18. Germline CDR1 and CDR2: SGDLS and YYNGEE. This chain's CDR3 is CASSVGIDRVPPVDTQYF. CDR3 bases: TGTGCCAGCAGCGTCGGGATTGACAGGGTTCCCCCGGTGGATACGCAGTATTTT.

V is TRBV7-3 and J is TRBJ2-3, with D tentatively TRBD1 (6 bases). V dropped 5 bases and J dropped 5 bases, with 17 bases sitting between them. The CDR3 runs 15 residues. Germline V lookup: CDR1 SGHTA, CDR2 FQGTGA. For the CDR3, the DNA is TGTGCCAGCAGCCCAAAGCCAGGGGATCAAGATACGCAGTATTTT. It codes for CASSPKPGDQDTQYF.

The CDR3 nucleotides are TGTGCCAGCAGCTTCGAAAAATACAATGAGCAGTTCTTC. Protein product: CASSFEKYNEQFF. J is TRBJ2-1 and V is TRBV11-3; D gene ambiguous. The CDR3 has 13 residues. Trimming shortened V by 3 bases and J by 4 bases, and 7 bases separated the two germline ends. The germline V gene encodes CDR1 SGHNT and CDR2 YENEEA.

This chain joins TRBV7-2 and TRBJ2-7, with 9 bases matching TRBD1. V lost 1 base and J lost 3; bases outside the gene matches: 1. The CDR3 covers 14 residues. The germline gives CDR1 SGHTA, CDR2 FQGNSA. CDR3 coding DNA: TGTGCCAGCAGCTTAGGGACAGGGGTCTACGAGCAGTACGTC. This translates into CASSLGTGVYEQYV.

The chain couples TRBV7-6 to TRBJ1-2; no reliable D call. V was shortened by 2 bases and J by 3 bases, with 10 bases between the two germline ends. This CDR3 comprises 14 residues. Germline V lookup: CDR1 SGHVS, CDR2 FNYEAQ. This CDR3 is CASSLRPDYYGYTF. Here the CDR3 DNA reads TGTGCCAGCAGCTTACGGCCTGATTACTATGGCTACACCTTC.

This clone was seen a few times. V usage is TRBV25-1 and J usage is TRBJ1-5; no clear D gene. Looked up from germline, CDR1 is MGHDK and CDR2 is SYGVNS. The V and J ends lost 3 bases and 4 bases respectively, with 10 bases between them. The CDR3 has 14 residues. CDR3 bases: TGTGCCAGCAGTGACAGGCAGCCAAATCAGCCCCAGCATTTT. As protein: CASSDRQPNQPQHF.

This clone was seen a handful of times. The chain joins TRBV29-1 to TRBJ2-4; TRBD1 aligns across 9 bases. The CDR3 loop spans 13 amino acids. V shed 7 bases, J shed 4 bases, and the junction held 5 bases outside the gene matches. Germline V gene data show CDR1 as SQVTM and CDR2 as ANQGSEA. CDR3 sequence reads: CSAEGQGKNIQYF. CDR3 nucleotide sequence: TGCAGCGCTGAGGGACAGGGTAAAAACATTCAGTACTTC.

This clone was seen a few times. The chain couples TRBV29-1 to TRBJ1-6; weak D call: TRBD1 (6 bases). The germline V and J ends were trimmed by 5 bases and 13 bases, with 18 bases remaining between them. The germline V gene encodes CDR1 SQVTM and CDR2 ANQGSEA. The CDR3 runs 13 residues. The CDR3, as DNA: TGCAGCGTTTCCCCCATGAGGGGGGGGCCCCTCCACTTT. This encodes CSVSPMRGGPLHF.

The chain has TRBV7-9 and TRBJ2-2; perhaps TRBD1 as D (6 bases). Germline lookup yields CDR1 SEHNR and CDR2 FQNEAQ (reference sequence). This CDR3 is 18 amino acids long. Trimming pared 5 bases from V and 0 bases from J, leaving 19 bases between. The CDR3 is CASSVTPAGVSNTGELFF. CDR3 nucleotide sequence: TGTGCCAGCAGCGTAACTCCGGCAGGGGTTTCGAACACCGGGGAGCTGTTTTTT.

CDR3 in DNA: TGTGCCAGCAGCAACAGGGCCAGCCTGAACACTGAAGCTTTCTTT. Translating gives CASSNRASLNTEAFF. This chain uses TRBV6-1 with TRBJ1-1, with a possible D match to TRBD1 (6 bases). The V end was cut by 6 bases, the J end by 0 bases, with 14 bases between. The V gene's germline CDR1 is MNHNS and CDR2 SASEGT. The CDR3 consists of 15 residues.